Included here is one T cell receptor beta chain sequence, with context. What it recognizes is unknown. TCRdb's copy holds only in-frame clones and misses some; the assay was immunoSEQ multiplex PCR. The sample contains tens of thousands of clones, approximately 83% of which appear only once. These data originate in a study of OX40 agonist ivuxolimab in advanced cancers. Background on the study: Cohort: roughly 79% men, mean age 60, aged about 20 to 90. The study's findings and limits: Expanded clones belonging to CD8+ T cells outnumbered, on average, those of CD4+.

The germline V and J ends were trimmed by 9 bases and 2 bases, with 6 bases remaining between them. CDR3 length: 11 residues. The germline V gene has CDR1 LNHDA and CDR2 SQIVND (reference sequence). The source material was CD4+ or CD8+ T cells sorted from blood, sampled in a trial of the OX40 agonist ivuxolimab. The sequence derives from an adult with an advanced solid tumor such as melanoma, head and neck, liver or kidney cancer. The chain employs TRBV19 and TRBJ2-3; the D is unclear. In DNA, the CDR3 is TGTGCCAGGATTATCACAGATACGCAGTATTTT. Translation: CARIITDTQYF.